The 20 T cell receptor beta chains presented below share a single source sample, sequenced in a study of T-cell reconstitution after alpha-beta-depleted transplantation in children. Preparation of the TCRbeta library was carried out with unique molecular identifiers. A single record per CDR3 protein comes from TCRdb applying MiXCR to the PCR reads. The repertoire holds some 70,000 distinct CDR3 sequences, with around 6.6% as singletons. The source material was PBMCs from the stem cell graft donor, sampled from the stem cell graft. The source of these receptors is a human donor who donated a stem cell graft to a child with acute lymphoblastic leukemia.

This clonotype was recorded many times. The V gene is TRBV3-1, the J gene TRBJ1-1; D perhaps matches TRBD1 (5 bases). CDR1 is LGHDT, CDR2 YNNKEL, per germline (reference sequence). This CDR3 is built from 15 residues. Deletions cut 8 bases from V and 1 base from J, with 17 bases between. The CDR3: CASSGLWQGNTEAFF. Written as DNA, the CDR3 is TGTGCCAGCTCCGGTCTCTGGCAGGGGAACACTGAAGCTTTCTTT.

This clonotype appeared a few times. The DNA for the CDR3 is TGCGCCAGCAGCCAAGACCAGGGCCGCTCCTACGAGCAGTACTTC. Translated, it gives CASSQDQGRSYEQYF. V and J are TRBV4-1 and TRBJ2-7; D is possibly TRBD1 (5 bases). Germline loops: CDR1 MGHRA, CDR2 YSYEKL. The CDR3 totals 15 residues. V was cut by 0 bases and J by 0 bases, with 9 bases left in between.

This clonotype showed up many times. The chain links TRBV6-5 to TRBJ2-1, with 8 bases lining up with TRBD2. Germline V gene data show CDR1 as MNHEY and CDR2 as SVGAGI. The CDR3 length is 15 residues. Losses at the gene ends were 6 bases for V and 2 bases for J; bases not matched to a gene: 6. The CDR3 protein is CASSLLAVPYNEQFF. Written as DNA, the CDR3 is TGTGCCAGCAGCTTACTAGCGGTTCCCTACAATGAGCAGTTCTTC.

The genes are TRBV6-4 and TRBJ1-2; D is unclear. The CDR3 length is 14 residues. V lost 3 bases to trimming and J lost 5 bases, with 13 bases between them. CDR1 and CDR2 from the germline V gene are MRHNA and SNTAGT. The CDR3 loop reads CASSETELGYGYTF. The CDR3 DNA reads as TGTGCCAGCAGTGAAACGGAGCTGGGATATGGCTACACCTTC.

The table lists this clonotype with a few counts. The chain joins TRBV5-6 to TRBJ2-3, with 7 bases lining up with TRBD1. Germline V gives CDR1 SGHDT, CDR2 YYEEEE. This CDR3 is 15 amino acids long. The junction had 7 bases not matched to a gene; V was cut back by 2 bases and J by 4 bases. In DNA, the CDR3 is TGTGCCAGCAGCTTAGACCCTGGGACAGCAGATACGCAGTATTTT. This codes for CASSLDPGTADTQYF.

This clonotype was observed many times. This chain joins TRBV12-3 or TRBV12-4 and TRBJ1-1, with D tentatively TRBD1 (6 bases). Trimming stripped 5 bases from V and 4 bases from J, with 14 bases between. The CDR3 sequence is 14 residues long. The CDR3 DNA follows: TGTGCCAGCAGTCTCGGCGGGGGGCTCACTGAAGCTTTCTTT. Translated, it gives CASSLGGGLTEAFF.

This clonotype occurred many times. The chain employs TRBV5-8 and TRBJ1-5; TRBD1 aligns across 7 bases. Germline CDR1 reads SGHTS; CDR2 reads YDEGEE. This CDR3 spans 16 amino acids. Trimming cost V 3 bases and J 2 bases; bases outside gene matches: 8. The chain's CDR3 is CASSWAGTAGNQPQHF. DNA for the CDR3: TGTGCCAGCAGCTGGGCCGGGACAGCTGGCAATCAGCCCCAGCATTTT.

This clonotype was seen at least ten times. V gene TRBV9 combines with J gene TRBJ2-5, with 8 positions matching TRBD2. From germline, CDR1 is SGDLS and CDR2 YYNGEE. The CDR3 extends over 14 amino acids. Trimming removed 4 bases from V and 5 bases from J; junction bases left unmatched: 7. The CDR3, as DNA: TGTGCCAGCAGCCCGAGCGGGAGCGTGGAGACCCAGTACTTC. This sequence encodes CASSPSGSVETQYF.

This clonotype was recorded many times. The CDR3 sequence: CASSLGLAGNYNEQFF. The CDR3 coding sequence is TGCGCCAGCAGCTTGGGCCTAGCGGGCAACTACAATGAGCAGTTCTTC. The chain couples TRBV5-1 to TRBJ2-1; TRBD2 agrees at 8 bases. The CDR3 has 16 amino acids. Germline CDR1 is SGHRS and CDR2 is YFSETQ. With 0 bases clipped from V and 3 bases from J, the junction kept 5 bases outside the gene matches.

This clonotype was seen ten or more times. The chain is built from TRBV25-1 and TRBJ2-1; D possibly matches TRBD1 or TRBD2 (5 bases each). With 6 bases removed from V and 9 bases from J, the gap between germline ends came to 18 bases. The CDR3 is 14 residues long. Germline V gene data show CDR1 as MGHDK and CDR2 as SYGVNS. The chain's CDR3 is CASRRGRAECEQFF. The CDR3 region has the DNA TGTGCCAGCAGGAGGGGCAGGGCCGAGTGTGAGCAGTTCTTC. The full variable domain, in which reference TRBV25-1 and TRBJ2-1 provide the parts outside the CDR3, is EADIYQTPRYLVIGTGKKITLECSQTMGHDKMYWYQQDPGMELHLIHYSYGVNSTEKGDLSSESTVSRIRTEHFPLTLESARPSHTSQYLCASRRGRAECEQFFGPGTRLTVL.

As concerns this clonotype: A read error may be the cause here, since a much bigger clone is one base away. Likely a read error: the CDR3 ends without its conserved phenylalanine or tryptophan. This chain uses TRBV20-1 with TRBJ2-7; 13 bases align to TRBD2. The V gene end was trimmed by 0 bases and the J gene end by 3 bases; junction bases not matched to a gene: 5. The CDR3 has 16 amino acids. In germline, CDR1 is DFQATT, CDR2 SNEGSKA (reference sequence). The CDR3 is CSAREFRLAGGYEQYL. Written as DNA, the CDR3 is TGCAGTGCTAGAGAGTTTAGACTAGCGGGAGGCTACGAGCAGTACCTC.

This clonotype was seen only a few times. This chain joins TRBV5-8 and TRBJ2-1, with 10 bases fitting TRBD2. Trimming at V came to 2 bases and at J to 9 bases, leaving 5 bases not matched to a gene. CDR3 length: 14 residues. Germline CDR1 and CDR2: SGHTS and YDEGEE. The CDR3 nucleotides read TGTGCCAGCAGCTTCCTAGCGGGAGTGGGTGAGCAGTTCTTC. Amino acid sequence: CASSFLAGVGEQFF.

In this sample, this clonotype turned up many times. V is TRBV6-1 and J is TRBJ1-5; 7 positions match TRBD1. Losses at the gene ends were 3 bases for V and 3 bases for J; bases not matched to a gene: 2. CDR1 is MNHNS and CDR2 is SASEGT in the germline V gene. This CDR3 contains 14 residues. The CDR3 loop reads CASSETGYNQPQHF. The CDR3 region has the DNA TGTGCCAGCAGTGAGACAGGGTACAATCAGCCCCAGCATTTT.

The chain couples TRBV20-1 to TRBJ2-1, with TRBD1 matching 9 bases. The germline CDR1 and CDR2 sequences are DFQATT and SNEGSKA (reference sequence). The V and J ends lost 5 bases and 5 bases, in that order; junction bases with no gene match: 10. The CDR3 runs 15 residues. In nucleotides, the CDR3 is TGCAGTGCTGGAACAGGGGGCGCGATTAACAATGAGCAGTTCTTC. Translating gives CSAGTGGAINNEQFF.

The table lists this clonotype with many counts. In nucleotides, the CDR3 is TGTGCCAGCAGTTTCACGGGACACCCCCGGGAAGCTTTCTTT. Translating gives CASSFTGHPREAFF. The rearrangement links TRBV12-3 or TRBV12-4 to TRBJ1-1, with TRBD1 as a possible D gene (6 bases). The V and J ends lost 3 bases and 8 bases respectively, with 16 bases between them. The CDR3 runs to 14 residues.

The V call is TRBV28, the J call TRBJ2-7, with 11 bases that match TRBD2. This CDR3 comprises 17 residues. With 6 bases clipped from V and 3 bases from J, the junction kept 13 bases outside the gene matches. Per germline, CDR1 MDHEN and CDR2 SYDVKM. Here the CDR3 DNA reads TGTGCCAGCAGCCGTAACACTCGACTAGCGGGAAACTACGAGCAGTACTTC. Residues: CASSRNTRLAGNYEQYF.

This clonotype was recorded many times. CDR3 DNA: TGTGCCACCTCCTCACTAGCGGGGGGCCCCTACAATGAGCAGTTCTTC. It encodes CATSSLAGGPYNEQFF. The rearrangement joins TRBV6-1 to TRBJ2-1; 12 nucleotides line up with TRBD2. The junction had 9 bases not matched to a gene; V was cut back by 10 bases and J by 2 bases. CDR3 length: 16 amino acids. Per the germline V gene, CDR1 is MNHNS and CDR2 is SASEGT.

This clonotype was found a few times. At one end the junction does not follow the germline gene, possibly because of a read error. The V and J genes are TRBV29-1 and TRBJ1-2, with 7 bases lining up with TRBD1. This CDR3 is 9 amino acids long. Germline CDR1 is SQVTM and CDR2 is ANQGSEA. The CDR3 coding sequence is TGCAGCGGAGCCCCGGACAGGCTCTTC. Translation gives CSGAPDRLF.

This clonotype was seen more than once but under ten times. V is TRBV5-6 and J is TRBJ2-7, with D possibly called TRBD1 or TRBD2 (6 bases each). Trimming stripped 4 bases from V and 1 base from J, with 18 bases between. This CDR3 region has 16 residues. Germline CDR1 and CDR2: SGHDT and YYEEEE. The CDR3 nucleotides read TGTGCCAGCAGCGAGGGAGGAACAGGGAGGTCCTACGAGCAGTACTTC. Amino acid sequence: CASSEGGTGRSYEQYF. Combining the CDR3 with reference TRBV5-6 and TRBJ2-7 gives the whole variable domain DAGVTQSPTHLIKTRGQQVTLRCSPKSGHDTVSWYQQALGQGPQFIFQYYEEEERQRGNFPDRFSGHQFPNYSSELNVNALLLGDSALYLCASSEGGTGRSYEQYFGPGTRLTVT.

This clonotype was picked up many times. This chain connects TRBV6-5 to TRBJ2-3; no reliable D call. Germline CDR1 is MNHEY and CDR2 is SVGAGI. This CDR3 is 11 amino acids long. V shed 0 bases and J shed 9 bases, with 4 bases lying between them. Written as DNA, the CDR3 is TGTGCCAGCAGTTACTCGAGCACGCAGTATTTT. Translated, it gives CASSYSSTQYF.